This TCR beta chain was found in a study of STAT3 mutations in large granular lymphocyte leukemia. This table comes from immunoSEQ multiplex PCR, and its TCRdb copy is limited to in-frame clones, with some not included. The repertoire includes 13,000 or so clones, about 90% of them detected once, and 12% sits in the top ten. Comment on this clone: Its antigen is undetermined.

From germline, CDR1 is SGHDT and CDR2 YYEEEE. Trimming took 3 bases from V and 4 from J, leaving 10 bases between them. The CDR3 runs 13 residues. Study-wide points: All newly emerging clones after therapy were STAT3 wild type. Every T-cell large granular lymphocyte leukemia patient had at least one immunodominant TCR beta clonotype.

The clonotype was recovered from a human donor with T large granular lymphocyte leukemia. Some clones in this sample may be carry-over from other donors' samples. Sequenced sample: PBMCs. This rearrangement joins TRBV5-6 to TRBJ1-2; D unresolved. CDR3 protein: CASSSGESYGYTF. The DNA for the CDR3 is TGTGCCAGCAGCTCGGGAGAGAGCTATGGCTACACCTTC.